This TCR beta chain was sequenced in a study of glioma-infiltrating T cells (dated by TCRdb to 2015 to 2016). General notes on the study: Sequencing of TCR alpha- and beta-chain repertoires was performed on glioma tissue, on non-neoplastic brain tissue, and on matched peripheral blood mononuclear cells. To measure divergence between tissue and blood T-cell populations, each tissue-infiltrating repertoire was compared with the peripheral blood repertoire of the same patient. Three low-grade glioma patients, 7 to 9 primary glioblastoma patients and three non-glioma patients contributing non-neoplastic brain tissue were included in the paired cohort.

Turning to this clonotype: Its antigen is not yet known. No much larger clone is present one base from it, and per-base qualities are unavailable.

On the study overall, not on this receptor specifically: Group comparisons were based on small numbers of patients: three non-neoplastic, three low-grade glioma and 7 to 9 glioblastoma patients. Very few CDR3 sequences were shared between tissue and blood, attributed to high CDR3 diversity and limited sampling. In non-neoplastic patients, VJ-independent divergence between tissue and blood fell below expectation, whereas in all gliomas, and especially in low-grade gliomas, the divergence rose above expectation.

The junction shows trimming of 5 bases on V and 10 bases on J, plus 11 bases between the germline ends. CDR1 SEHNR and CDR2 FQNEAQ are derived from the germline V gene (reference sequence). Including the terminal cysteine and phenylalanine, the CDR3 comprises 11 residues. Of the read, only the CDR3 DNA is kept; its 33 bases are in frame from base 1. The iRepertoire nested amplicon-rescue multiplex PCR (arm-PCR) platform was used to amplify TCR alpha and beta CDR3 regions from RNA. The input for one-step reverse transcription and amplification was about 85-400 ng of either tissue mRNA or PBMC total RNA. Following bead purification, Illumina adapters were added by a secondary multiplex PCR, and the libraries were gel-purified between 200 and 400 bp. Libraries carried internal 6-nucleotide barcodes used for demultiplexing. The libraries were sequenced on an Illumina MiSeq using 2x220 or 2x250 nucleotide paired-end reads. In the original analysis: Paired reads were merged using FLASH 1.2.11 and aligned with BWA-MEM to the GRCh37 human genome, and TRA and TRB reads were then extracted. V and J assignment used an IMGT-derived reference of cassette sequences and CDR3 motifs that included pseudogenes. Reads were translated in three frames, and productive CDR3s were defined as those with a C...FGXG motif and no stop codons. Unique combinations of V-J cassette pair and CDR3 amino acid sequence were defined as clonotypes. Hamming distance filtering was applied to reads, with thresholds set by the sequence error rate of each sample in mapped regions. The public reads were quality trimmed at Q25 with fastp and then assembled into clones with MiXCR by TCRdb, keeping productive beta chains. Each entry merges the rows of one CDR3 protein and shows their most common DNA and genes. The V and J calls come from TCRdb's annotation, not from the publication. This sample lists around 120,000 distinct CDR3 sequences; around 25% were detected once. The ten largest account for about a quarter of the sample.

Sequenced material: glioma tissue, nonneoplastic brain tissue, or PBMCs (not recorded which). The clonotype comes from a human donor with low-grade glioma or glioblastoma, undergoing nonglioma brain surgery, or in good health (not recorded which). The sequence is built from TRBV7-9 and TRBJ1-2; no D gene is confidently identified. Here the CDR3 is given as CASSVRFTYTF. The sequenced DNA is TGTGCCAGCAGCGTCAGGTTTACCTACACCTTC. Here the CDR3 is joined to the reference TRBV7-9 and TRBJ1-2 genes, and the full variable domain is: DTGVSQNPRHKITKRGQNVTFRCDPISEHNRLYWYRQTLGQGPEFLTYFQNEAQLEKSRLLSDRFSAERPKGSFSTLEIQRTEQGDSAMYLCASSVRFTYTFGSGTRLTVV.